These T cell receptor beta chains were read from a single sample in a study of shared clonotypes between healthy human individuals. The data were produced by immunoSEQ multiplex PCR, yet TCRdb's version contains in-frame clones alone and is incomplete. The data contain about 2.1 million clones, roughly 95% of them seen just once; the ten biggest clones take up approximately 1.6%. The specimen sequenced was naive CD8+ T cells from PBMCs. The receptor source for this set is a young man in good health. Some clones in this sample may be carry-over from other donors' samples. Each CDR3 is given without its conserved first and last residue.

CDR3 protein	J gene	V gene
AWSVPGQGVDTEAF	TRBJ1-1	TRBV30
ASTQSLRGLYGYT	TRBJ1-2	TRBV6-5
ASSPQNSYEQY	TRBJ2-7	TRBV19
ASSSTFYEQY	TRBJ2-7	TRBV27
ASISGGLDGYT	TRBJ1-2	TRBV2
ASSWRGTGELF	TRBJ2-2	TRBV27
ASSIRDRNQPQH	TRBJ1-5	TRBV19
ASSLFRGGIYNEQF	TRBJ2-1	TRBV7-9
ASGSTATLRNEQF	TRBJ2-1	TRBV12-5
ASSFVGDGPDTQY	TRBJ2-3	TRBV7-8
ASSSRKGLAGVETQY	TRBJ2-5	TRBV27
ASSPAGEKNIQY	TRBJ2-4	TRBV9
ASSLSAWVDTIY	TRBJ1-3	TRBV27
ASNRFPGNEQF	TRBJ2-1	TRBV10-1
ASSLAPADTQY	TRBJ2-3	TRBV7-9
ASSLPLWAGGPLYEQY	TRBJ2-7	TRBV28
ASSYTGGSYEQY	TRBJ2-7	TRBV6-6
ASSPRTALGTEAF	TRBJ1-1	TRBV7-2
ASSLGEGIEQF	TRBJ2-1	TRBV28
ASSFWASGPELF	TRBJ2-2	TRBV5-4
ASSSGWVGKETQY	TRBJ2-5	TRBV5-5
ASSVLWGETYEQY	TRBJ2-7	TRBV19
ASSYQGVSDEKLF	TRBJ1-4	TRBV6-5
ASSYREAYEQY	TRBJ2-7	TRBV27
ASSSDLPGQGLGEQY	TRBJ2-7	TRBV5-6
ASSFGTSGYEQY	TRBJ2-7	TRBV27